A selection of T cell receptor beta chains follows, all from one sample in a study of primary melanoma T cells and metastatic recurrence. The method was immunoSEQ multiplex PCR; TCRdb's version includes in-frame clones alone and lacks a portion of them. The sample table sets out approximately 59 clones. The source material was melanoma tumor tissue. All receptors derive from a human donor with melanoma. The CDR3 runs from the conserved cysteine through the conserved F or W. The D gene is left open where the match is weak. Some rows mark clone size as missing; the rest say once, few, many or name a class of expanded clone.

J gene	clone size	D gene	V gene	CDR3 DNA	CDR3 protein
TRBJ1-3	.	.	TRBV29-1	TGCAGCGTTAGTGGGATCGTCGGGCGGCACTCTGGAAACACCATATATTTT	CSVSGIVGRHSGNTIYF
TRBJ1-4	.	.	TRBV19	TGTGCCAGTAGTAGTCAGCCAACAACTAATGAAAAACTGTTTTTT	CASSSQPTTNEKLFF
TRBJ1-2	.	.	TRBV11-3	TGTGCCAGCTCTGTTTTTATCTCGCGAAAGACCTATGGCTACACCTTC	CASSVFISRKTYGYTF
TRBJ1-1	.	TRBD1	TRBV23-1	TGCGCCAGCAGCTCGGACAGGGGTGCTGAAGCTTTCTTT	CASSSDRGAEAFF
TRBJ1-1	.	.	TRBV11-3	TGTGCCAGCAGCGACAGGCCCTCGAACACTGAAGCTTTCTTT	CASSDRPSNTEAFF
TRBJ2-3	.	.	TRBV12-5	TGTGCCAGCACCGAGGGGGGCACAAATACGCAGTATTTT	CASTEGGTNTQYF
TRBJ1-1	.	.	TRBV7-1	TGTGCCAGCAGCCCAGGAATGAACACTGAAGCTTTCTTT	CASSPGMNTEAFF
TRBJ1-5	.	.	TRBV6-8	TGTGCCAGCAGTCGAACTGGACGGACTAATCAGCCCCAGCATTTT	CASSRTGRTNQPQHF
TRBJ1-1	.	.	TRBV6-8	TGTGCCAGCAGTTACATTACAGGCAACACTGAAGCTTTCTTT	CASSYITGNTEAFF
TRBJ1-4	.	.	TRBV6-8	TGTGCCAGCGGAAGGATTGTTAATGAAAAACTGTTTTTT	CASGRIVNEKLFF
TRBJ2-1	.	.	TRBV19	TGTGCCAGTAGGGACTCAAATGAGCAGTTCTTC	CASRDSNEQFF
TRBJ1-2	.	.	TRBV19	TGTGCCAGTAGTCATAGGACAACGAACTATGGCTACACCTTC	CASSHRTTNYGYTF
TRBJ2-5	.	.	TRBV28	TGTGCCAGCAGTTCCTCGACAGGTGGAGGGTGGGAGACCCAGTACTTC	CASSSSTGGGWETQYF
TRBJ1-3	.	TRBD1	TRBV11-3	TGTGCCAGCAGCCCCCCCGGGACAGGTTTCTCTGGAAACACCATATATTTT	CASSPPGTGFSGNTIYF
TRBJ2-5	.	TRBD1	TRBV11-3	TGTGCCAGCAGCTTCCGGGACAGGGGTGAGACCCAGTACTTC	CASSFRDRGETQYF
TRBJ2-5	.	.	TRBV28	TGTGCCAGCAGTTTAAACTTTGAGACCCAGTACTTC	CASSLNFETQYF
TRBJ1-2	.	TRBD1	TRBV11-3	TGTGCCAGCAGACCTACCGAGGGACAGATCTATGGCTACACCTTC	CASRPTEGQIYGYTF
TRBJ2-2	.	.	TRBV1	TGCGCCAGCAGCCAAGAGGCTAGCGGGAGAACCGGGGAGCTGTTTTTT	CASSQEASGRTGELFF
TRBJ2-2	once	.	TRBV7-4	TGTGCCAGCAGCCTGCATGACACCGGGGAGCTGTTTTTT	CASSLHDTGELFF
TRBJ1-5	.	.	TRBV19	TGTGCCAGTAGTATGAGGATCAATCAGCCCCAGCATTTT	CASSMRINQPQHF
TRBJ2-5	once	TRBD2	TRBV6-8	TGTGCCATCAGTTTTGACGGGGGGTACCAAGAGACCCAGTACTTC	CAISFDGGYQETQYF
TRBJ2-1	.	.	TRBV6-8	TGTGCCAGCAGCCTAGGGGCAGGGCTGAGGTTCTACAATGAGCAGTTCTTC	CASSLGAGLRFYNEQFF
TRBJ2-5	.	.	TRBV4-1	TGCGCCAGCAGCCAAGACCAGGGATCAGAGACCCAGTACTTC	CASSQDQGSETQYF
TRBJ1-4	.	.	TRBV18	TGTGCCAGCTCAGTCACCCGGGACGGCAATGAAAAACTGTTTTTT	CASSVTRDGNEKLFF
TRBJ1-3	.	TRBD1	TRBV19	TGTGCCAGTACCAGGGGGCAAGGAAACACCATATATTTT	CASTRGQGNTIYF
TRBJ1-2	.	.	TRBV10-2	TGCGCCAGCAGATCCCACCTCCCAGAGGGCCGTGGCTACACCTTC	CASRSHLPEGRGYTF